This T cell receptor (beta chain) stems from a study of T-cell memory formation after mild COVID-19 (dated by TCRdb to about 2021). Concerning the study at large: TCR sequence clusters from the two donors were found to be largely donor specific. Two young, previously healthy adult volunteers, one female and one male, were included in the cohort. T-cell clones expanding and contracting after mild COVID-19 in a couple of donors were tracked by longitudinal TCRalpha and TCRbeta repertoire sequencing. The full study reports these points: The second-wave clones that peaked on day 37 were not confirmed to be SARS-CoV-2 specific. Contracting CD4+ clones were found mainly in CM and EM memory subsets, while CD8+ clones were enriched in EMRA. Some responding clones were detected in pre-infection memory, suggesting pre-existing cross-reactive memory T cells joined the SARS-CoV-2 response. Clones contracting from day 15 to 85 had balanced CD4/CD8 phenotypes, while a second wave expanding from day 15 to 37 was biased towards CD4+. The study covered only a couple of mild cases, and larger cohorts including severe cases with pre-infection samples were considered necessary.

The instrument given in TCRdb is Illumina NovaSeq 6000. TCRalpha and TCRbeta cDNA libraries were constructed by 5'RACE with constant-segment primers, with sample barcodes and unique molecular identifiers being introduced. Trizol reagent was used to extract RNA from every sample. The libraries were amplified in two PCR steps, and the second step added a second sample barcode and Illumina TruSeq adapters. Sequencing of libraries was performed on an Illumina NovaSeq with 2 x 150 bp paired-end reads. As for the authors' bioinformatics: With migec v1.2.7, reads were demultiplexed and then collapsed into UMI-guided consensus sequences. With mixcr v2.1.11, UMI consensuses were aligned to TRA and TRB V and J templates and assembled into clonotypes. A clonotype was counted as expanded or contracted only when both edgeR and NoisET called the clonotype significant, with the noise models trained on biological replicates. For edgeR calls, a false discovery rate-adjusted p below 0.01 and a log2 fold-change threshold of 1 were applied. As an exploratory analysis of dynamics, max-normalized trajectories of the 1000 most abundant clonotypes were examined with PCA combined with hierarchical clustering. Separately sequenced CD4+ and CD8+ repertoires were used to assign a CD4 or CD8 phenotype to each responding clone. TCRdb reprocessing: public reads trimmed at Q25 with fastp, clones called with MiXCR, in-frame beta chains kept. Every entry covers one CDR3 protein and lists the most common genes and DNA from its rows. TCRdb's processing, not the authors', yielded these V and J calls. The sample table records under 350,000 distinct CDR3 sequences; roughly 15% of these occur just once. The top ten hold approximately 23% of the sample.

PBMCs were isolated by Ficoll-Paque density gradient centrifugation. V trim: 7 bases; J trim: 1 base; unmatched bases: 9. The CDR3 runs 16 residues from the cysteine to the phenylalanine. Kept here is only the CDR3 DNA, which spans 48 bases and is read in frame from base 1. The germline V gene encodes CDR1 WSHSY and CDR2 SAAADI. With regard to this clonotype: Its antigen is currently not known. Base quality data are lacking; no much larger clone is found one base away.

Material: PBMCs or a T cell subset sorted from them (not recorded which). The sequence was collected from a man between 18 and 35 years old who had mild COVID-19 (a few samples of this study predate the infection). The sample titles of this study are shuffled in the database, so cell type and time point are left out; the donor was told from shared clones. The chain is made from TRBV10-2 and TRBJ2-3; TRBD2 agrees with 9 junctional bases. The encoded CDR3 is CASTHGGGAGTDTQYF. The nucleotide sequence is given as TGCGCCAGCACGCACGGCGGGGGGGCTGGCACAGATACGCAGTATTTT.